The 13 T cell receptor beta chains below all came from one sample that was sequenced in a study of patients and donors after allogeneic stem cell transplantation. TCRdb passed the RT-PCR reads through MiXCR, listing each CDR3 protein once. The sample consists of approximately 250,000 distinct CDR3 sequences, roughly an eighth of them appearing once. The sample comprised blood, either unsorted or a sorted T cell fraction (not recorded which). All receptors come from a human donor who was either an allogeneic HSCT recipient or a stem cell or donor lymphocyte infusion donor (not recorded which). It is not recorded whose cells these are; they may come from a transplant donor.

This clonotype came up many times. V gene TRBV5-1 combines with J gene TRBJ1-1; no reliable D call. CDR1 is SGHRS, CDR2 YFSETQ, per germline. The CDR3 covers 14 residues. Trimming left V 1 base short and J 2 bases short, with 9 bases between. The CDR3 DNA sequence: TGCGCCAGCAGCTTGATGCAGATTAACACTGAAGCTTTCTTT. This sequence encodes CASSLMQINTEAFF.

This clonotype was counted at least ten times. This rearrangement joins TRBV12-3 or TRBV12-4 to TRBJ1-6; D is undetermined. The ends were cut back, 2 bases at V and 2 bases at J, with 22 bases in the middle. The CDR3 runs to 20 residues. CDR3 amino acids: CASSLSDGFPIVPYNSPLHF. The CDR3 nucleotides are TGTGCCAGCAGTTTATCAGACGGTTTCCCTATAGTCCCCTATAATTCACCCCTCCACTTT.

The chain uses TRBV10-3 and TRBJ2-2, with D perhaps matching TRBD1 (6 bases). This CDR3 has 15 amino acids. The V and J ends lost 7 bases and 6 bases respectively, with 18 bases between them. The germline V gene encodes CDR1 ENHRY and CDR2 SYGVKD. Here the CDR3 DNA reads TGTGCCATCAAAGGAGGACGGACAGAGGCCGGGGAGCTGTTTTTT. As protein: CAIKGGRTEAGELFF.

The chain recombines TRBV2 with TRBJ2-2, with D possibly matching TRBD2 (6 bases). This CDR3 contains 17 residues. V was shortened by 2 bases and J by 1 base, with 14 bases between the two germline ends. Germline V gene lookup returns CDR1 SNHLY and CDR2 FYNNEI. CDR3 region: CASSERGSGRNTGELFF. CDR3 coding DNA: TGTGCCAGCAGTGAACGGGGTAGCGGACGGAACACCGGGGAGCTGTTTTTT.

CDR3 sequence (DNA): TGTGCCACCAGCAGAGGGGCCGGCGGAAACACCATATATTTT. Encoded protein: CATSRGAGGNTIYF. J is TRBJ1-3 and V is TRBV15; D gene ambiguous. This CDR3 contains 14 residues. Germline CDR1 reads LNHNV; CDR2 reads YYDKDF (reference sequence). Trimming took off 1 base at V and 4 bases at J, with 8 bases between the two ends.

This clonotype was counted many times. This CDR3 is CASSSGTGGSNGYTF. The CDR3 DNA is TGTGCCAGCAGTTCCGGGACAGGGGGCTCGAATGGCTACACCTTC. The J gene is TRBJ1-2, the V gene TRBV6-5; 12 positions agree with TRBD1. The CDR3 length is 15 residues. Germline values: CDR1 MNHEY, CDR2 SVGAGI. V lost 4 bases and J lost 6; bases outside the gene matches: 6.

This clonotype was observed a few times. The chain carries TRBV3-1 and TRBJ2-3; perhaps TRBD2 as D (6 bases). Between the trimmed V and J ends, which lost 0 bases and 7 bases, there was a span of 14 bases. CDR1 is LGHDT, CDR2 YNNKEL, per germline (reference sequence). This CDR3 spans 15 amino acids. The CDR3 DNA is TGTGCCAGCAGCCAAGACCCGCGGGGCGTTTATACGCAGTATTTT. This gives the protein CASSQDPRGVYTQYF.

The CDR3 reads CSARRMDGARSSQETQYF. The CDR3 bases are TGCAGTGCTAGGCGGATGGACGGGGCTCGTTCCAGCCAAGAGACCCAGTACTTC. The chain has TRBV20-1 and TRBJ2-5; D may be TRBD1 or TRBD2 (5 bases each). Germline assignment: CDR1 DFQATT and CDR2 SNEGSKA (reference sequence). The CDR3 consists of 18 residues. The germline V and J ends were trimmed by 3 bases and 1 base, with 24 bases remaining between them.

In its sample, this clonotype was seen a few times. V is TRBV12-3 or TRBV12-4 and J is TRBJ1-1; D is unclear. The germline V and J ends were trimmed by 6 bases and 7 bases, with 9 bases remaining between them. This CDR3 region has 11 residues. The CDR3 DNA is TGTGCCAGCAGGGGCAGCCTTGAAGCTTTCTTT. Its translation is CASRGSLEAFF.

This clonotype was seen a few times. The genes are TRBV9 and TRBJ2-7; the D is unclear. Germline V gives CDR1 SGDLS, CDR2 YYNGEE. The CDR3 loop spans 14 amino acids. V was cut by 0 bases and J by 0 bases, with 7 bases left in between. The CDR3 protein is CASSVDPASYEQYF. The CDR3 bases are TGTGCCAGCAGCGTAGACCCAGCCTCCTACGAGCAGTACTTC.

The V gene is TRBV5-1, the J gene TRBJ2-7; either TRBD1 or TRBD2 may supply D (5 bases each). CDR1 SGHRS and CDR2 YFSETQ come from the germline V gene. The CDR3 extends over 14 amino acids. Trimming pared 5 bases from V and 6 bases from J, leaving 18 bases between. The CDR3 sequence: CASRWDLIGLEQYF. CDR3 nucleotide sequence: TGCGCCAGCAGATGGGACCTGATCGGTCTCGAGCAGTACTTC. Full variable domain (missing parts from reference TRBV5-1 and TRBJ2-7): KAGVTQTPRYLIKTRGQQVTLSCSPISGHRSVSWYQQTPGQGLQFLFEYFSETQRNKGNFPGRFSGRQFSNSRSEMNVSTLELGDSALYLCASRWDLIGLEQYFGPGTRLTVT.

The chain couples TRBV10-1 to TRBJ2-1, with 14 positions matching TRBD2. V was clipped by 5 bases and J by 4 bases; unmatched bases: 13. Germline assignment: CDR1 WNHNN and CDR2 SYGVQD (reference sequence). The CDR3 extends over 19 amino acids. The CDR3 sequence: CASSSPGLAGEWGYNEQFF. As DNA, the CDR3 is TGCGCCAGCAGTTCACCGGGACTAGCGGGGGAATGGGGTTACAATGAGCAGTTCTTC.

V usage is TRBV28 and J usage is TRBJ2-3; 9 nucleotides align to TRBD2. Germline assignment: CDR1 MDHEN and CDR2 SYDVKM. V was clipped by 3 bases and J by 4 bases; unmatched bases: 2. CDR3 length: 14 residues. CDR3 amino acids: CASSLSGRPDTQYF. The CDR3 nucleotides read TGTGCCAGCAGTTTGAGCGGGAGGCCAGATACGCAGTATTTT.